This TCR beta chain was retrieved from a study of T cells after yellow fever vaccination. Turning to the study itself: The authors prepared low-cell-number fractions using SMART-Seq v4 Ultra Low Input.

MiXCR was run by TCRdb on the 5' RACE reads, yielding one entry per CDR3 protein. The sample lists 95,000 to 100,000 distinct CDR3 sequences, 5.8% occurring once. Germline V CDR1 and CDR2: MNHEY, SVGAGI. Trimming cost V 0 bases and J 7 bases; bases outside gene matches: 8. CDR3 length: 16 amino acids. General study results and limits: The secondary response was weaker but peaked faster, day 5 versus 15. The presence of abundant clonotypes contaminating from the bulk population was possible in FACS-sorted repertoires.

This clonotype was picked up many times. Its antigen is undetermined. This sequence originates from a man aged 18 to 30 who received the YFV17D yellow fever vaccine. Sample: CD8+ T cells sorted from PBMCs, taken 10 days after the yellow fever booster vaccination. J is TRBJ2-1 and V is TRBV6-5; 8 nucleotides align to TRBD2. The DNA of the CDR3 is TGTGCCAGCAGTTACTCGTACAGCGGGGGCCGGAATGAGCAGTTCTTC. This translates into CASSYSYSGGRNEQFF.